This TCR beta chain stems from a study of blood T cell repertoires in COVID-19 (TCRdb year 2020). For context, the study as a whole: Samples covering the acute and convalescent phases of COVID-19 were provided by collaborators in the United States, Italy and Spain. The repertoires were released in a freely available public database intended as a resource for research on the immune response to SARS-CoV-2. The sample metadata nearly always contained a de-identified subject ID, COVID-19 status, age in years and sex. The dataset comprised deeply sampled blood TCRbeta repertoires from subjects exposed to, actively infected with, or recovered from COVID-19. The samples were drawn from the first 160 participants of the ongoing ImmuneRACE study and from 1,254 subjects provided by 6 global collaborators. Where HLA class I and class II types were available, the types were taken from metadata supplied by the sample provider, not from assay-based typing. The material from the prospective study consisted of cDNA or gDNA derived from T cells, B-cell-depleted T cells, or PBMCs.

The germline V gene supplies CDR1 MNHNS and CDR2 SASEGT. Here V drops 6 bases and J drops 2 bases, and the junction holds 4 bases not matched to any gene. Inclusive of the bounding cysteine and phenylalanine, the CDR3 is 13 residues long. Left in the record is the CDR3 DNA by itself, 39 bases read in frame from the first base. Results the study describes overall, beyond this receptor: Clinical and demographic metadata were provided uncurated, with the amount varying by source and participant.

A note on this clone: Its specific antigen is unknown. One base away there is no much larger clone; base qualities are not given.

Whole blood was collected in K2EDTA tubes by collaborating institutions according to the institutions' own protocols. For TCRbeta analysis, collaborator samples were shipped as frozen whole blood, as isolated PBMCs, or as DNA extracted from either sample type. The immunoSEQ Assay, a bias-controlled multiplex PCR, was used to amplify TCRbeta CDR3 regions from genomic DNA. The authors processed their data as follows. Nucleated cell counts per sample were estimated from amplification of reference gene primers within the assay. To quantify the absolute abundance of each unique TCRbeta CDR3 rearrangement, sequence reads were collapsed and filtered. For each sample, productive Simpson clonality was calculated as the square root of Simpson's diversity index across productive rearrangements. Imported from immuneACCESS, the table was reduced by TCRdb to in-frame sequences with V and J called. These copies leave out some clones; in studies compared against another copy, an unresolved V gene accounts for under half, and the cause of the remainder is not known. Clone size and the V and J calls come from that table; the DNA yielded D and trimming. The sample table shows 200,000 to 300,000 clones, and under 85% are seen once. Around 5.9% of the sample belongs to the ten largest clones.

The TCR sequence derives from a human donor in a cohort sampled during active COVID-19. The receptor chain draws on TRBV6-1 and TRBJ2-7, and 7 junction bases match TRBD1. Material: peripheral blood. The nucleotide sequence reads TGTGCCAGCAGCCAGGGGGAAGCCTACGAGCAGTACTTC. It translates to CASSQGEAYEQYF.